These 14 T cell receptor beta chains came from one sample sequenced in a study of siplizumab effects on memory and regulatory T cells. Produced via immunoSEQ multiplex PCR; TCRdb's table is partial and in-frame only. The data contain 70,000 to 95,000 clones, 70% to 90% of them singletons. The sequenced sample was CD4+ T cells sorted from blood. The receptors were gathered from a human donor in good health.

This chain links TRBV30 with TRBJ2-1, with TRBD1 as a possible D gene (6 bases). The CDR3 totals 16 residues. Germline assignment: CDR1 GTSNPN and CDR2 SVGIG (reference sequence). V was pared by 2 bases and J by 0 bases, with 14 bases between. The CDR3 DNA reads as TGTGCCTGGAGTTTGGACAGAGCAAGCTCCTACAATGAGCAGTTCTTC. It encodes CAWSLDRASSYNEQFF.

V usage is TRBV30 and J usage is TRBJ1-1; D unresolved. The ends were cut back, 2 bases at V and 1 base at J, with 8 bases in the middle. This CDR3 region has 13 residues. Germline lookup yields CDR1 GTSNPN and CDR2 SVGIG (reference sequence). The CDR3 region is CAWSPRRNTEAFF. The CDR3 nucleotides are TGTGCCTGGAGTCCCAGGCGGAACACTGAAGCTTTCTTT.

The V gene is TRBV15, the J gene TRBJ2-2; D call uncertain. The ends were cut back, 1 base at V and 1 base at J, with 4 bases in the middle. From germline, CDR1 is LNHNV and CDR2 YYDKDF (reference sequence). There are 14 residues in the CDR3. CDR3 in amino acids: CATSRALNTGELFF. CDR3 sequence (DNA): TGTGCCACCAGCAGAGCCTTGAACACCGGGGAGCTGTTTTTT.

The CDR3 coding sequence is TGTGCCAGCAGCTATCGGGGCGGCGAGTATGGCTACACCTTC. Residues: CASSYRGGEYGYTF. The rearrangement uses TRBV11-2 and TRBJ1-2; perhaps TRBD1 as D (5 bases). The V end lost 4 bases, the J end lost 5 bases, and 14 bases lay between the germline ends. The CDR3 contains 14 residues. Germline V gene data show CDR1 as SGHAT and CDR2 as FQNNGV. Variable domain in full (rest from reference TRBV11-2 and TRBJ1-2): EAGVAQSPRYKIIEKRQSVAFWCNPISGHATLYWYQQILGQGPKLLIQFQNNGVVDDSQLPKDRFSAERLKGVDSTLKIQPAKLEDSAVYLCASSYRGGEYGYTFGSGTRLTVV.

The chain joins TRBV4-1 to TRBJ2-4; 14 bases are shared with TRBD2. V was pared by 1 base and J by 0 bases, with 5 bases of the junction left unmatched. Germline CDR1 MGHRA, CDR2 YSYEKL. This CDR3 region has 19 residues. DNA of the CDR3: TGCGCCAGCAGCCAAGGGGGACTAGCGGGGGTACTAGCCAAAAACATTCAGTACTTC. Protein: CASSQGGLAGVLAKNIQYF.

The rearrangement joins TRBV5-1 to TRBJ2-2; possible D gene TRBD1, 6 bases. The V gene's germline CDR1 is SGHRS and CDR2 YFSETQ. CDR3 size: 16 residues. Deletions cut 3 bases from V and 1 base from J, with 13 bases between. The chain's CDR3 is CASSSAGTKNTGELFF. The CDR3 DNA sequence: TGCGCCAGCAGCTCAGCCGGGACAAAGAACACCGGGGAGCTGTTTTTT.

The J gene is TRBJ2-5, the V gene TRBV29-1; D gene unclear. V was trimmed by 3 bases and J by 0 bases, leaving 11 bases between them. CDR3 length: 14 residues. In germline, CDR1 is SQVTM, CDR2 ANQGSEA. The CDR3 DNA reads as TGCAGCGTTGATCCCTCTTGGTACCAAGAGACCCAGTACTTC. Its protein is CSVDPSWYQETQYF.

The chain employs TRBV5-1 and TRBJ2-7; D is possibly TRBD2 (6 bases). CDR1 is SGHRS and CDR2 is YFSETQ in the germline V gene. The CDR3 has 15 amino acids. V was clipped by 7 bases and J by 6 bases, with 23 bases between them. The CDR3 protein is CASASPGGIRAEQYF. CDR3 DNA sequence: TGCGCCAGCGCATCCCCGGGCGGGATTCGGGCCGAGCAGTACTTC.

The DNA of the CDR3 is TGTGCCAGCAGCTCCGACATGGCGGGGGTCTACGAGCAGTACTTC. Its translation is CASSSDMAGVYEQYF. This chain links TRBV7-9 with TRBJ2-7, with TRBD2 identical over 7 bases. Germline trimming cut 4 bases from V and 3 bases from J; bases unmatched to any gene: 9. This CDR3 spans 15 amino acids. The germline V gene encodes CDR1 SEHNR and CDR2 FQNEAQ (reference sequence).

The chain has TRBV4-3 and TRBJ2-3, with 13 bases aligning to TRBD2. Trimming removed 0 bases from V and 2 bases from J; junction bases left unmatched: 8. Looked up from germline, CDR1 is LGHNA and CDR2 is YSLEER. This CDR3 comprises 19 residues. Written as DNA, the CDR3 is TGCGCCAGCAGCCAAGATCACACTAGCGGGAGGGCCCTCACAGATACGCAGTATTTT. Amino acid sequence: CASSQDHTSGRALTDTQYF.

The chain joins TRBV18 to TRBJ2-7; D gene uncertain. This CDR3 has 14 residues. Germline CDR1 and CDR2: KGHSH and LQKENI. Trimming took off 6 bases at V and 3 bases at J, with 15 bases between the two ends. CDR3 in DNA: TGTGCCAGCTCCTTGACTCCTCAACACTACGAGCAGTACTTC. Protein sequence: CASSLTPQHYEQYF.

The gene calls are TRBV28 and TRBJ2-3; 8 nucleotides agree with TRBD1. The CDR3 runs 15 residues. The junction had 8 bases not matched to a gene; V was cut back by 3 bases and J by 6 bases. CDR1 is MDHEN and CDR2 is SYDVKM in the germline V gene. CDR3 amino acids: CASSFQGATTDTQYF. Here the CDR3 DNA reads TGTGCCAGCAGTTTCCAGGGGGCGACCACTGATACGCAGTATTTT.

The chain is built from TRBV25-1 and TRBJ1-5; possible D gene TRBD1, 5 bases. Trimming removed 7 bases from V and 0 bases from J, with 13 bases in between. The CDR3 totals 15 residues. The germline gives CDR1 MGHDK, CDR2 SYGVNS. As DNA, the CDR3 is TGTGCCAGCATTCGGGGCGACTATAGCAATCAGCCCCAGCATTTT. Protein: CASIRGDYSNQPQHF.

Only one count was recorded for this clone. The chain carries TRBV4-3 and TRBJ1-2; D is perhaps TRBD1 (6 bases). V lost 0 bases and J lost 3, with 14 bases in between. The length of the CDR3 is 16 residues. Germline CDR1 LGHNA, CDR2 YSLEER. In nucleotides, the CDR3 is TGCGCCAGCAGCCAAGAGTTGGGCAGGGGAGACTATGGCTACACCTTC. As protein: CASSQELGRGDYGYTF.